This record looks at one T cell receptor beta chain sequence and its context. This specimen comes from a study of blood T cell repertoires in COVID-19. Study-level background: Sites in the United States, Italy and Spain provided acute and convalescent COVID-19 samples. PBMCs, B-cell-depleted T cells, or T cells were the source of the cDNA or gDNA that made up the material.

In the authors' workflow: Reference gene primers were amplified, and this amplification served to estimate nucleated cell counts. Sequencing used immunoSEQ multiplex PCR; TCRdb keeps in-frame clones, though not all of them. V, J and clone size are those of that table, while D and trimming were read from the DNA. This sample has around 170,000 clones, with 90% to 95% found just once. V was trimmed by 4 bases and J by 4 bases, leaving 6 bases between them. The CDR3 has 12 amino acids. Germline CDR1 LNHDA, CDR2 SQIVND (reference sequence). What was sequenced was peripheral blood. The origin of this receptor is a man between 45 and 60 years old with acute or convalescent COVID-19. The chain combines TRBV19 with TRBJ2-3; D gene unclear. DNA of the CDR3: TGTGCCAGTAGTAAAGCGTCAGATACGCAGTATTTT. Its protein is CASSKASDTQYF.